The T cell receptor (beta chain) under discussion was sequenced for a study of blood T cells in healthy people across ages. Study-wide findings and caveats: Roughly linearly, TCR beta diversity per million T cells fell as age increased.

In its sample, this clonotype was seen a few times. Its antigen is unidentified. Collection of ten milliliters of peripheral blood was performed for each donor. Primed by a sample-barcoded 5' primer and a J-beta primer mix, a second PCR proceeded for about 7 to 11 cycles. TCRdb recomputed calls from the 5' RACE reads with MiXCR, one row per CDR3 protein. The sample consists of around 1,900,000 distinct CDR3 sequences, more than 35% of them appearing once. Germline CDR1 reads LGHNA; CDR2 reads YSLEER. The CDR3 sequence is 20 residues long. V trimming: 2 bases; J trimming: 1 base; junction bases outside the gene matches: 12.

The sequencing sample was made of blood. This chain joins TRBV4-3 and TRBJ2-1, with 12 bases matching TRBD2. This receptor was obtained from a human donor in good health. CDR3 coding DNA: TGCGCCAGCAGCCAATTTCTAGCGGGGGGGCGGCTAAGTTCCTACAATGAGCAGTTCTTC. Protein product: CASSQFLAGGRLSSYNEQFF.